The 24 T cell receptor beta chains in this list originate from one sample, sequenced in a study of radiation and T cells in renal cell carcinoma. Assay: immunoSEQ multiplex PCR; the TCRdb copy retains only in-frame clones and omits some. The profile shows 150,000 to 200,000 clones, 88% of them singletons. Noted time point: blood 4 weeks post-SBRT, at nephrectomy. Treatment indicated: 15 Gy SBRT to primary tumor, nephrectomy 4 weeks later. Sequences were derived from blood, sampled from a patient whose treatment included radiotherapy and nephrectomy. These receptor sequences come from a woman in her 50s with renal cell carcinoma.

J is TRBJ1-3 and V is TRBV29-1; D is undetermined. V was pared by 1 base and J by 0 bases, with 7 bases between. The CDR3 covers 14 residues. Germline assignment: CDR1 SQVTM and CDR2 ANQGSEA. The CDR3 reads CSVEGHLSGNTIYF. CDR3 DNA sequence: TGCAGCGTTGAAGGACACCTCTCTGGAAACACCATATATTTT.

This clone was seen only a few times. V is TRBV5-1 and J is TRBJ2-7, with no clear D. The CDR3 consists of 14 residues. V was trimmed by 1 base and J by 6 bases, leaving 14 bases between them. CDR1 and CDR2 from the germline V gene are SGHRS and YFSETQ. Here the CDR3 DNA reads TGCGCCAGCAGCTTGCGTTCATTAGGCCCCGAGCAGTACTTC. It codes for CASSLRSLGPEQYF.

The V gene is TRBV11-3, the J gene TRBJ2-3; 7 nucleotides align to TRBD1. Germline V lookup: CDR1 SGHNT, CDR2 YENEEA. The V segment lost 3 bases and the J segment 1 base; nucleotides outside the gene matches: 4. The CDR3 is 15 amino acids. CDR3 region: CASSFSGGRTDTQYF. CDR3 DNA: TGTGCCAGCAGCTTCTCAGGGGGTCGCACAGATACGCAGTATTTT.

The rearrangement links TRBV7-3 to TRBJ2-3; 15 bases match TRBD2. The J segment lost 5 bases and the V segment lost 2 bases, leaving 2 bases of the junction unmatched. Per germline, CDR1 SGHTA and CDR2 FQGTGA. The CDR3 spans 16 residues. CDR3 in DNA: TGTGCCAGCAGCTTAGGACTAGCGGGGGGGATAGATACGCAGTATTTT. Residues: CASSLGLAGGIDTQYF.

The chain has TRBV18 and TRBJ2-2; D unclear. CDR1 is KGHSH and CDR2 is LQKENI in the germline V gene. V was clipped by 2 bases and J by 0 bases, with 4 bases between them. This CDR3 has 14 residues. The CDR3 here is CASSPDTNTGELFF. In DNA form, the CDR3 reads TGTGCCAGCTCACCAGACACGAACACCGGGGAGCTGTTTTTT.

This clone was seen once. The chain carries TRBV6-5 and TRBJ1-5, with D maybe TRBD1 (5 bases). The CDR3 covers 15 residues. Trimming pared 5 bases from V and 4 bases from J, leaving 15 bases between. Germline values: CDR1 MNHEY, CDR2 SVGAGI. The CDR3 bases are TGTGCCAGCAGTCTAGCAGGGTGGGGAAATCAGCCCCAGCATTTT. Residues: CASSLAGWGNQPQHF.

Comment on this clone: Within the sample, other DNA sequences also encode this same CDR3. The CDR3, as DNA: TGTGCCAGCAGCTTGGAGGGAGATGGCTACACCTTC. Residues: CASSLEGDGYTF. The rearrangement links TRBV11-2 to TRBJ1-2; no clear D gene. In germline, CDR1 is SGHAT, CDR2 FQNNGV. The CDR3 consists of 12 residues. The V and J ends lost 3 bases and 6 bases respectively, with 8 bases between them.

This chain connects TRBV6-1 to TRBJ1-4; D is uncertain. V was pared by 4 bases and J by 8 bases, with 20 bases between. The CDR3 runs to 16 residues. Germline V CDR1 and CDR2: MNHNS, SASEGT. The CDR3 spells CASSGNWVRKEEKLFF. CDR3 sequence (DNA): TGTGCCAGCAGTGGAAACTGGGTGCGAAAGGAGGAAAAACTGTTTTTT.

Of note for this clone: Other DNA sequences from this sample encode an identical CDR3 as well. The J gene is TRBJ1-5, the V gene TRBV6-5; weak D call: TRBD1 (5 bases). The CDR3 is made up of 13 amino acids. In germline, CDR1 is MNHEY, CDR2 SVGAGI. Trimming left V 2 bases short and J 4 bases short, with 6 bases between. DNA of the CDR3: TGTGCCAGCAGTTACGGGGGGAATCAGCCCCAGCATTTT. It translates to CASSYGGNQPQHF.

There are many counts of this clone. CDR3: CAWSVLSAGISYNEQFF. CDR3 DNA: TGTGCCTGGAGTGTACTCTCAGCGGGGATCTCCTACAATGAGCAGTTCTTC. The chain uses TRBV30 and TRBJ2-1; 7 bases align to TRBD2. Germline V gene sequence: CDR1 GTSNPN, CDR2 SVGIG (reference sequence). The CDR3 runs to 17 residues. V was clipped by 0 bases and J by 0 bases; unmatched bases: 8.

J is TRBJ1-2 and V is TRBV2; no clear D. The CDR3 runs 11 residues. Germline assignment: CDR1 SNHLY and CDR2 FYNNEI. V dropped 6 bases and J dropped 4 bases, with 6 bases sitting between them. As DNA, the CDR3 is TGTGCCAGCAGACAGATCTATGGCTACACCTTC. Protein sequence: CASRQIYGYTF.

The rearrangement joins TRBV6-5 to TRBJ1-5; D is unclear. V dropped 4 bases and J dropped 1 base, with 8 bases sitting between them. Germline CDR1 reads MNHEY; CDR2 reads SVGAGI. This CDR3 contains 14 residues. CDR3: CASSSQRSNQPQHF. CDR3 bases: TGTGCCAGCAGTTCCCAGCGAAGCAATCAGCCCCAGCATTTT.

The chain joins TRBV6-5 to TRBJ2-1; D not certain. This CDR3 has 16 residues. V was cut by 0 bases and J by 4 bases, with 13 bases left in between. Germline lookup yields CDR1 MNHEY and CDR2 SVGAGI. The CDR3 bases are TGTGCCAGCAGTTACTCGTCAGTCGGAGCTTACAATGAGCAGTTCTTC. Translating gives CASSYSSVGAYNEQFF.

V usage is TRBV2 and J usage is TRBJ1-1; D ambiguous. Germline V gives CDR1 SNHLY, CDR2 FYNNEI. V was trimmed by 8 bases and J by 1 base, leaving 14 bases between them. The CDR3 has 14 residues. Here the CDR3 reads CASGDPKRNTEAFF. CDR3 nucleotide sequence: TGTGCCAGCGGGGATCCGAAGAGGAACACTGAAGCTTTCTTT.

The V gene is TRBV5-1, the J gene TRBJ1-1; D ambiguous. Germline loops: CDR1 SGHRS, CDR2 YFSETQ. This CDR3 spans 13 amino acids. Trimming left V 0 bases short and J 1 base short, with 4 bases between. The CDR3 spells CASSLGTNTEAFF. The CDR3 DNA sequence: TGCGCCAGCAGCTTGGGGACGAACACTGAAGCTTTCTTT. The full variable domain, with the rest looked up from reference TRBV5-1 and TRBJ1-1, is KAGVTQTPRYLIKTRGQQVTLSCSPISGHRSVSWYQQTPGQGLQFLFEYFSETQRNKGNFPGRFSGRQFSNSRSEMNVSTLELGDSALYLCASSLGTNTEAFFGQGTRLTVV.

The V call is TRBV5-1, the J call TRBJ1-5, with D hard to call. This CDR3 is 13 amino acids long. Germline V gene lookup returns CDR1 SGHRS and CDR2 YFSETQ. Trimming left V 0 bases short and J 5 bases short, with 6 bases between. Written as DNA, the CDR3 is TGCGCCAGCAGCTTGGGCGGGGATCAGCCCCAGCATTTT. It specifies CASSLGGDQPQHF.

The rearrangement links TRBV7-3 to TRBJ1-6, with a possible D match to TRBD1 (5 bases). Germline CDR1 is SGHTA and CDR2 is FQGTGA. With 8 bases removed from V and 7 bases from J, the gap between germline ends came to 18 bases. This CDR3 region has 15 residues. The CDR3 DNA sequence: TGTGCCAGCCGATGGGCCAGGGAGAAGAATTCACCCCTCCACTTT. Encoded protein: CASRWAREKNSPLHF.

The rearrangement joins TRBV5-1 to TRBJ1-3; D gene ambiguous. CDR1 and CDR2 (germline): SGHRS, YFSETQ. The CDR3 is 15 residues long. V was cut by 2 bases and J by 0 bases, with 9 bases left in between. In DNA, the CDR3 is TGCGCCAGCAGCTTACTACCAGACTCTGGAAACACCATATATTTT. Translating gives CASSLLPDSGNTIYF.

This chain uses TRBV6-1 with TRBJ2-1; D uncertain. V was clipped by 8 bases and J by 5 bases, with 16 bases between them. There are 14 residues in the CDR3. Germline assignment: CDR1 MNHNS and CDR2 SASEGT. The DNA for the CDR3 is TGTGCCAGCTCTTTAGTGGTGCCCAACAATGAGCAGTTCTTC. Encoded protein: CASSLVVPNNEQFF.

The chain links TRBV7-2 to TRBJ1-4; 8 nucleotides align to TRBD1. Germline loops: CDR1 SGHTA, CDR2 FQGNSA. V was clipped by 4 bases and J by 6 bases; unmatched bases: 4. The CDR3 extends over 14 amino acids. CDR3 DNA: TGTGCCAGCAGCTGGACAGGGACCCATGAAAAACTGTTTTTT. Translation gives CASSWTGTHEKLFF. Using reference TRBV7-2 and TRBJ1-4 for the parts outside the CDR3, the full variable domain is GAGVSQSPSNKVTEKGKDVELRCDPISGHTALYWYRQSLGQGLEFLIYFQGNSAPDKSGLPSDRFSAERTGGSVSTLTIQRTQQEDSAVYLCASSWTGTHEKLFFGSGTQLSVL.

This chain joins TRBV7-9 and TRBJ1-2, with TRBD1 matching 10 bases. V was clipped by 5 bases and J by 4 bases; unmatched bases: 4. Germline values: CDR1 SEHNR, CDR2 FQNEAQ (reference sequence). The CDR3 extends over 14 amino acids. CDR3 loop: CASSIRDRGYGYTF. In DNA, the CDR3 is TGTGCCAGCAGCATCCGGGACAGGGGCTATGGCTACACCTTC.

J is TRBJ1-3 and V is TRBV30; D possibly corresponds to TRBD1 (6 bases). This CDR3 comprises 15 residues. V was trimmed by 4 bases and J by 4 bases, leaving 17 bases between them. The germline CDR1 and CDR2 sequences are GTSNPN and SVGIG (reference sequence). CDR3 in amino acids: CAWMRGAGVGNTIYF. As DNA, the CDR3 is TGTGCCTGGATGAGGGGCGCAGGGGTAGGAAACACCATATATTTT.

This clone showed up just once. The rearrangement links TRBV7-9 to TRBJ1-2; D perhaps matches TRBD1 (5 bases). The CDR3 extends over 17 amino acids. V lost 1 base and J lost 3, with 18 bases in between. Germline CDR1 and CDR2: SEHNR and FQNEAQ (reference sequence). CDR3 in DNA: TGTGCCAGCAGCTTAGAAGGCGCAGGGTTTTCTCACTATGGCTACACCTTC. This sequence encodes CASSLEGAGFSHYGYTF.

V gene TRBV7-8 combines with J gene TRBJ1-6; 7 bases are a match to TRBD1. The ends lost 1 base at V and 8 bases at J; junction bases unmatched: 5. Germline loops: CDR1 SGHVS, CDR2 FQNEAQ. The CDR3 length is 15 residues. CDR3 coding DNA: TGTGCCAGCAGCTTAGAAGGGGGCCCCGATTCACCCCTCCACTTT. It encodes CASSLEGGPDSPLHF.